What follows are 28 T cell receptor beta chains derived from one specimen sequenced in a study of post-analysis software for immune sequencing data. Regarding the study as a whole: Relative to controls, patients had 5 or 6 TRBV segments at higher frequency, with TRBV5-6, TRBV5-1 and TRBV20-1 among these.

Sequencing libraries made from TCR beta cDNA carried unique molecular identifiers. MiXCR was run by TCRdb on the PCR reads, yielding one entry per CDR3 protein. Here the sample spans roughly 800,000 distinct CDR3 sequences, just over 45% being singletons. No antigen has been identified for these receptors. Input material: blood. The receptors were gathered from a girl between 5 and 17 years old with multiple sclerosis.

The chain uses TRBV20-1 and TRBJ2-2; 7 positions agree with TRBD2. The J segment lost 5 bases and the V segment lost 6 bases, leaving 9 bases of the junction unmatched. The CDR3 spans 14 residues. CDR1 is DFQATT, CDR2 SNEGSKA, per germline (reference sequence). The CDR3 region has the DNA TGCAGTGCCCTGGGGCTGGGGGGGACCGGGGAGCTGTTTTTT. Translated: CSALGLGGTGELFF.

The table lists this clonotype with a few counts. The chain has TRBV15 and TRBJ2-7, with D possibly being TRBD2 (5 bases). CDR3 length: 13 amino acids. Germline values: CDR1 LNHNV, CDR2 YYDKDF (reference sequence). V lost 3 bases, J lost 5 bases, and 11 bases lay in between. This CDR3 is CATSSGNPHEQYF. For the CDR3, the DNA is TGTGCCACCAGCAGCGGGAACCCTCACGAGCAGTACTTC.

This clonotype was seen only a few times. The rearrangement joins TRBV29-1 to TRBJ2-7; 10 positions match TRBD1. V shed 4 bases and J 3 bases; nucleotides not matched to a gene: 6. The germline gives CDR1 SQVTM, CDR2 ANQGSEA. The CDR3 runs 14 residues. The CDR3 DNA reads TGCAGCGTTGTGGTGACAGGGGGCTACTACGAGCAGTACTTC. It is translated as CSVVVTGGYYEQYF.

V and J are TRBV29-1 and TRBJ1-5; no firm D call. Per germline, CDR1 SQVTM and CDR2 ANQGSEA. The V gene lost 4 bases and the J gene lost 0 bases, with 13 bases spanning the gap. This CDR3 contains 15 residues. CDR3 sequence (DNA): TGCAGCGTTGTATTGGTCGCCGATAGCAATCAGCCCCAGCATTTT. It codes for CSVVLVADSNQPQHF.

The rearrangement links TRBV6-1 to TRBJ2-3, with D perhaps matching TRBD1 or TRBD2 (5 bases each). Trimming took 5 bases from V and 6 from J, leaving 15 bases between them. This CDR3 is 14 amino acids long. Germline-derived CDR1 and CDR2 are MNHNS and SASEGT. CDR3: CASSRDGSRDTQYF. DNA of the CDR3: TGTGCCAGCAGTCGGGACGGTTCAAGGGATACGCAGTATTTT.

The gene calls are TRBV27 and TRBJ2-7; TRBD1 is a possible D gene (5 bases). The germline V gene encodes CDR1 MNHEY and CDR2 SMNVEV (reference sequence). V lost 4 bases, J lost 5 bases, and 21 bases lay in between. CDR3 length equals 16 residues. The CDR3 nucleotides are TGTGCCAGCAGTTCCACGTCGTCCCGCAGGGCCGACGAGCAGTACTTC. The encoded protein is CASSSTSSRRADEQYF.

This chain links TRBV12-3 or TRBV12-4 with TRBJ1-5, with D perhaps matching TRBD1 (5 bases). The CDR3 contains 16 residues. V dropped 6 bases and J dropped 2 bases, with 17 bases sitting between them. The CDR3 DNA sequence: TGTGCCAGCAGCCCAGCTGGGGGGTTGGGCAATCAGCCCCAGCATTTT. Its translation is CASSPAGGLGNQPQHF.

This sequence joins TRBV7-9 and TRBJ1-1, with D unresolved. CDR1 SEHNR and CDR2 FQNEAQ come from the germline V gene (reference sequence). The CDR3 contains 15 residues. V lost 3 bases and J lost 0, with 11 bases in between. The CDR3 DNA reads TGTGCCAGCAGCTTCCTGCCGAAAGTGAACACTGAAGCTTTCTTT. This gives the protein CASSFLPKVNTEAFF.

The chain carries TRBV11-2 and TRBJ2-1, with a tentative D call TRBD2 (6 bases). The V gene lost 4 bases and the J gene lost 0 bases, with 10 bases spanning the gap. This CDR3 has 15 amino acids. Germline V CDR1 and CDR2: SGHAT, FQNNGV. CDR3 protein: CASSSGALSYNEQFF. CDR3 DNA: TGTGCCAGCAGCTCGGGAGCGCTCTCCTACAATGAGCAGTTCTTC. The full variable domain, in which reference TRBV11-2 and TRBJ2-1 provide the parts outside the CDR3, is EAGVAQSPRYKIIEKRQSVAFWCNPISGHATLYWYQQILGQGPKLLIQFQNNGVVDDSQLPKDRFSAERLKGVDSTLKIQPAKLEDSAVYLCASSSGALSYNEQFFGPGTRLTVL.

This clonotype was observed a handful of times. The rearrangement joins TRBV5-6 to TRBJ2-5; TRBD1 aligns across 7 bases. V was clipped by 3 bases and J by 4 bases; unmatched bases: 3. This CDR3 is 13 amino acids long. Germline V lookup: CDR1 SGHDT, CDR2 YYEEEE. The CDR3, as DNA: TGTGCCAGCAGCTCCTACAGGGGAGAGACCCAGTACTTC. The encoded protein is CASSSYRGETQYF.

J is TRBJ2-1 and V is TRBV20-1; D uncertain. Trimming removed 1 base at V and 10 bases at J, with 14 bases between. The germline V gene has CDR1 DFQATT and CDR2 SNEGSKA (reference sequence). The CDR3 spans 13 residues. The CDR3 region is CSARVRQRAEQFF. The CDR3 DNA reads TGCAGTGCTAGAGTAAGACAACGAGCGGAGCAGTTCTTC.

This clonotype was seen a few times. The genes are TRBV7-6 and TRBJ2-1, with D perhaps TRBD2 (6 bases). CDR3 length: 16 residues. Germline assignment: CDR1 SGHVS and CDR2 FNYEAQ. Trimming cost V 5 bases and J 7 bases, with 21 bases left between them. CDR3 in DNA: TGTGCCAGCAGCCGTTTTTTGGTGGGCCGGGAGAATGAGCAGTTCTTC. It specifies CASSRFLVGRENEQFF.

There are a few counts of this clonotype. One end of the junction is discordant with germline, which a read error may explain. This chain links TRBV7-7 with TRBJ2-7; 10 bases match TRBD1. Germline assignment: CDR1 SSHAT and CDR2 FNYEAQ (reference sequence). The CDR3 consists of 13 residues. CDR3 sequence reads: CASSSGTGAEQYF. DNA of the CDR3: TGTGCTAGCAGCTCCGGGACAGGGGCCGAGCAGTACTTC.

V is TRBV7-2 and J is TRBJ2-5, with 9 positions matching TRBD2. Germline CDR1 SGHTA, CDR2 FQGNSA. Trimming at V came to 1 base and at J to 5 bases, leaving 14 bases not matched to a gene. The CDR3 has 18 amino acids. The DNA of the CDR3 is TGTGCCAGCAGCTTAGTCCCGGCTAGCGGGATCTTAAGCGAGACCCAGTACTTC. It is translated as CASSLVPASGILSETQYF.

About this clonotype: One end of the junction does not line up with germline, which may come from a read error. The V gene is TRBV12-3 or TRBV12-4, the J gene TRBJ2-7, with 7 bases lining up with TRBD1. This CDR3 is 17 amino acids long. The CDR3 sequence: CASSLGYRGQYTYEQYF. The CDR3 DNA reads TGTGCCAGCAGCTTAGGGTACAGGGGACAATATACCTACGAGCAGTACTTC.

The chain has TRBV7-9 and TRBJ2-7; D not resolved. The germline CDR1 and CDR2 sequences are SEHNR and FQNEAQ (reference sequence). V was shortened by 5 bases and J by 0 bases, with 8 bases between the two germline ends. This CDR3 comprises 13 residues. The CDR3, as DNA: TGTGCCAGCAGCACCTTTTCCTCCTACGAGCAGTACTTC. Amino acids: CASSTFSSYEQYF.

The chain uses TRBV12-3 or TRBV12-4 and TRBJ1-1; D is unresolved. This CDR3 has 11 residues. Deletions cut 8 bases from V and 1 base from J, with 5 bases between. Written as DNA, the CDR3 is TGTGCCAGCCTTGGGAACACTGAAGCTTTCTTT. Translation: CASLGNTEAFF.

The chain employs TRBV20-1 and TRBJ2-3, with D tentatively TRBD2 (6 bases). Trimming shortened V by 5 bases and J by 0 bases, and 18 bases separated the two germline ends. This CDR3 has 16 amino acids. Germline CDR1 reads DFQATT; CDR2 reads SNEGSKA (reference sequence). The chain's CDR3 is CSAVAALKASTDTQYF. The CDR3 DNA follows: TGCAGTGCTGTAGCGGCCCTAAAAGCTAGCACAGATACGCAGTATTTT.

This clonotype was counted a few times. J is TRBJ2-3 and V is TRBV15, with D uncertain. CDR1 is LNHNV, CDR2 YYDKDF, per germline (reference sequence). This CDR3 has 13 amino acids. With 3 bases removed from V and 4 bases from J, the gap between germline ends came to 8 bases. Written as DNA, the CDR3 is TGTGCCACCAGCAGGGTTTGGCCAGATACGCAGTATTTT. Amino acids: CATSRVWPDTQYF. The full variable domain, with the rest looked up from reference TRBV15 and TRBJ2-3, is DAMVIQNPRYQVTQFGKPVTLSCSQTLNHNVMYWYQQKSSQAPKLLFHYYDKDFNNEADTPDNFQSRRPNTSFCFLDIRSPGLGDTAMYLCATSRVWPDTQYFGPGTRLTVL.

The chain combines TRBV5-6 with TRBJ2-1, with TRBD2 as a possible D gene (5 bases). The CDR3 has 13 residues. CDR1 SGHDT and CDR2 YYEEEE come from the germline V gene. The germline V and J ends were trimmed by 4 bases and 9 bases, with 14 bases remaining between them. The CDR3 loop is CASSISVLGEQFF. CDR3 nucleotide sequence: TGTGCCAGCAGCATTAGCGTATTGGGTGAGCAGTTCTTC.

J is TRBJ1-4 and V is TRBV28; D is possibly TRBD1 (5 bases). The V gene lost 5 bases and the J gene lost 8 bases, with 21 bases spanning the gap. CDR1 and CDR2 (germline): MDHEN, SYDVKM. The CDR3 spans 16 residues. CDR3 in amino acids: CASSGVGASRGEKLFF. The CDR3 DNA reads TGTGCCAGCAGTGGAGTAGGGGCAAGTCGGGGGGAAAAACTGTTTTTT.

The rearrangement joins TRBV7-2 to TRBJ1-2, with D perhaps matching TRBD1 (5 bases). Germline assignment: CDR1 SGHTA and CDR2 FQGNSA. The CDR3 spans 15 residues. V lost 3 bases to trimming and J lost 0 bases, with 11 bases between them. CDR3 amino acids: CASSFLQGANYGYTF. The CDR3 nucleotides read TGTGCCAGCAGCTTTTTGCAGGGAGCTAACTATGGCTACACCTTC.

The V gene is TRBV2, the J gene TRBJ2-1; TRBD2 aligns across 10 bases. CDR1 SNHLY and CDR2 FYNNEI come from the germline V gene. Trimming removed 2 bases from V and 7 bases from J; junction bases left unmatched: 5. There are 15 residues in the CDR3. The CDR3 nucleotides are TGTGCCAGCAGTGAAAGACTAGCGGGCAAAAATGAGCAGTTCTTC. Translated, it gives CASSERLAGKNEQFF.

V is TRBV5-1 and J is TRBJ2-3; 7 bases line up with TRBD1. The CDR3 loop spans 15 amino acids. Trimming removed 3 bases from V and 2 bases from J; junction bases left unmatched: 6. Germline-derived CDR1 and CDR2 are SGHRS and YFSETQ. This chain's CDR3 is CASSYSGQTTDTQYF. The CDR3 DNA reads as TGCGCCAGCAGCTACTCGGGACAGACCACAGATACGCAGTATTTT.

Worth noting for this clonotype: The junction does not match germline at one end; this may be a read error. The CDR3 nucleotides are TGTACCAGCAGCCGACGGACTAGCGGGAGAAAAACAGATACGCAGTATTTT. Translated: CTSSRRTSGRKTDTQYF. The gene calls are TRBV5-6 and TRBJ2-3; 13 bases agree with TRBD2. The CDR3 covers 17 residues. Germline V gives CDR1 SGHDT, CDR2 YYEEEE.

This chain connects TRBV7-3 to TRBJ1-1; 11 nucleotides agree with TRBD1. Germline-derived CDR1 and CDR2 are SGHTA and FQGTGA. Trimming cost V 1 base and J 2 bases; bases outside gene matches: 6. The CDR3 is made up of 17 amino acids. CDR3 sequence reads: CASSLIAGQGENTEAFF. The CDR3 DNA is TGTGCCAGCAGCTTAATAGCGGGACAGGGGGAAAACACTGAAGCTTTCTTT. The whole variable domain, filled in from reference TRBV7-3 and TRBJ1-1, reads GAGVSQTPSNKVTEKGKYVELRCDPISGHTALYWYRQSLGQGPEFLIYFQGTGAADDSGLPNDRFFAVRPEGSVSTLKIQRTERGDSAVYLCASSLIAGQGENTEAFFGQGTRLTVV.

The chain has TRBV30 and TRBJ2-5; TRBD1 or TRBD2 may be the D gene (5 bases each). V dropped 3 bases and J dropped 5 bases, with 13 bases sitting between them. Germline values: CDR1 GTSNPN, CDR2 SVGIG (reference sequence). This CDR3 comprises 13 residues. The CDR3 sequence: CAWSNRDGETQYF. CDR3 in DNA: TGTGCCTGGAGCAACCGGGACGGTGAGACCCAGTACTTC.

The genes are TRBV27 and TRBJ1-5; 7 nucleotides align to TRBD1. Looked up from germline, CDR1 is MNHEY and CDR2 is SMNVEV (reference sequence). Germline trimming cut 2 bases from V and 7 bases from J; bases unmatched to any gene: 8. The CDR3 covers 15 residues. The CDR3 reads CASSLAQGLGQPQHF. The CDR3, as DNA: TGTGCCAGCAGTTTAGCACAGGGGTTGGGCCAGCCCCAGCATTTT.